A single T cell receptor beta chain is shown here with its context. As handled by the study authors: From reference gene primer amplification, estimates of nucleated cell counts were derived. Profiled with immunoSEQ multiplex PCR; TCRdb holds only in-frame clones, not every one. V and J calls and clone size are as listed in that table; D and trimming were resolved from the DNA. The table records about 110,000 clones, more than 70% of them present only once. Germline CDR1 and CDR2: SGHNT and YYREEE (reference sequence). The CDR3 runs to 16 residues. V lost 3 bases and J 0 bases, leaving 13 bases between the germline ends. The data belong to a study of blood T cell repertoires in COVID-19. About the research overall: The United States, Italy and Spain were the sources of the acute and convalescent COVID-19 samples. The cDNA or gDNA used as material had been derived from T cells, B-cell-depleted T cells, or PBMCs.

This rearrangement joins TRBV5-4 to TRBJ2-1; D is possibly TRBD2 (5 bases). Sequencing used peripheral blood. This clonotype was obtained from a man between 35 and 55 years old with active or convalescent COVID-19. The CDR3 loop is CASSSRLLNSYNEQFF. CDR3 nucleotide sequence: TGTGCCAGCAGCTCGAGACTACTCAACTCCTACAATGAGCAGTTCTTC.